A selection of T cell receptor beta chains follows, all from one sample in a study of blood T cell repertoires in COVID-19. Profiling relied on immunoSEQ multiplex PCR, and the TCRdb table lists in-frame clones only, not all of them. The table has approximately 330,000 clones, 80% to 90% seen once; the top ten hold 9.9%. The sample taken for sequencing was peripheral blood. The receptors were gathered from a man aged 25-45 years with COVID-19, enrolled during active disease. Both conserved end residues are part of each CDR3. D genes are given only for firm matches. Clone size appears in some rows only: once, few, many, or a class for an expanded clone.

j_gene,abundance,d_gene,v_gene,CDR3aa,CDR3nt
TRBJ2-1,-,TRBD1,TRBV5-1,CASSLGQGSYNEQFF,TGCGCCAGCAGCTTGGGACAGGGGTCCTACAATGAGCAGTTCTTC
TRBJ2-1,-,-,TRBV5-8,CASSLAPGDYNEQFF,TGTGCCAGCAGCTTGGCGCCGGGGGATTACAATGAGCAGTTCTTC
TRBJ2-7,few,-,TRBV4-2,CASSQEGAVSYEQYF,TGTGCCAGCAGCCAAGAAGGGGCCGTATCCTACGAGCAGTACTTC
TRBJ2-7,-,-,TRBV28,CASSDGSSYEQYF,TGTGCCAGCAGTGATGGGAGCTCCTACGAGCAGTACTTC
TRBJ2-5,-,-,TRBV28,CASMGGARDVETQYF,TGTGCCAGCATGGGGGGGGCCCGAGACGTGGAGACCCAGTACTTC
TRBJ1-5,-,TRBD1,TRBV28,CASSRGQGASNQPQHF,TGTGCCAGCAGTCGGGGACAGGGGGCTAGCAATCAGCCCCAGCATTTT
TRBJ2-5,-,-,TRBV4-3,CASSQDWVTQETQYF,TGCGCCAGCAGCCAAGATTGGGTGACACAAGAGACCCAGTACTTC
TRBJ2-6,once,-,TRBV27,CASRTGWGHSGGANVLTF,TGTGCCAGCAGAACCGGTTGGGGGCACTCAGGCGGGGCCAACGTCCTGACTTTC
TRBJ2-1,-,-,TRBV28,CASSFSGLLGKQFF,TGTGCCAGCAGTTTCTCCGGACTACTAGGAAAGCAGTTCTTC
TRBJ1-5,-,-,TRBV6-5,CASSSGYQPQHF,TGTGCCAGCAGTTCAGGGTATCAGCCCCAGCATTTT
TRBJ2-1,few,TRBD2,TRBV19,CASSMGLAGLSYNEQFF,TGTGCCAGTAGTATGGGACTAGCGGGACTATCCTACAATGAGCAGTTCTTC
TRBJ1-3,-,TRBD1,TRBV7-3,CASSYAPGQGYTIYF,TGTGCCAGCAGCTATGCACCGGGACAGGGTTACACCATATATTTT
TRBJ1-1,once,TRBD1,TRBV9,CASSVVGGRLNTEAFF,TGTGCCAGCAGCGTAGTAGGGGGCAGGTTAAACACTGAAGCTTTCTTT
TRBJ2-3,once,-,TRBV24-1,CATSDLATDTQYF,TGTGCCACCAGTGATTTAGCAACAGATACGCAGTATTTT
TRBJ1-1,-,TRBD1,TRBV4-1,CASSREGQANTEAFF,TGCGCCAGCAGCCGGGAGGGACAGGCGAACACTGAAGCTTTCTTT
TRBJ2-3,-,-,TRBV19,CATGRGGAGADTQYF,TGTGCCACCGGTAGAGGGGGGGCCGGTGCAGATACGCAGTATTTT
TRBJ2-7,-,TRBD2,TRBV28,CASSSGLAGVYEQYF,TGTGCCAGCAGTTCCGGGCTAGCGGGAGTATACGAGCAGTACTTC
TRBJ2-1,-,-,TRBV5-6,CASSSTGNEQFF,TGTGCCAGCAGCTCCACAGGGAATGAGCAGTTCTTC
TRBJ2-1,-,-,TRBV6-6,CASSGPNERWGGEQFF,TGTGCCAGCAGTGGGCCCAACGAGCGGTGGGGAGGTGAGCAGTTCTTC
TRBJ1-1,-,TRBD1,TRBV24-1,CATSRGADTEAFF,TGTGCCACCTCCAGGGGGGCAGACACTGAAGCTTTCTTT
TRBJ2-1,once,TRBD2,TRBV3-1/TRBV3-2,CASSQEGRTGLAWNEQFF,TGTGCCAGCAGCCAAGAAGGAAGGACCGGACTAGCGTGGAATGAGCAGTTCTTC
TRBJ1-3,-,TRBD1,TRBV6-5,CASRLEGASGNTIYF,TGTGCCAGCAGGTTGGAGGGGGCATCTGGAAACACCATATATTTT
TRBJ2-1,once,TRBD1,TRBV2,CASRNGQGDRDEQFF,TGTGCCAGCCGAAACGGACAGGGGGACAGGGATGAGCAGTTCTTC
TRBJ1-4,-,TRBD1,TRBV5-1,CASSGKTGPNEKLFF,TGCGCCAGCAGCGGCAAGACAGGGCCTAATGAAAAACTGTTTTTT
TRBJ2-1,-,-,TRBV3-1/TRBV3-2,CASSQDRLIESEQFF,TGTGCCAGCAGCCAAGACAGGCTAATCGAGTCTGAGCAGTTCTTC
TRBJ1-2,-,TRBD1,TRBV29-1,CSVVLRGLNYGYTF,TGCAGCGTGGTCCTCAGGGGGCTGAACTATGGCTACACCTTC
TRBJ2-3,once,TRBD1,TRBV6-5,CASSYSTGVWDTQYF,TGTGCCAGCAGTTACTCGACAGGGGTTTGGGATACGCAGTATTTT
TRBJ2-7,few,-,TRBV12-3/TRBV12-4,CASSLRRAYEQYF,TGTGCCAGCAGTTTACGCAGGGCCTACGAGCAGTACTTC
TRBJ2-1,once,-,TRBV7-9,CASSSDRPGPHNEQFF,TGTGCCAGCAGCTCTGACAGGCCAGGCCCCCACAATGAGCAGTTCTTC
TRBJ2-2,-,-,TRBV28,CASSFGGKATGELFF,TGTGCCAGCAGTTTCGGAGGGAAAGCTACCGGGGAGCTGTTTTTT
TRBJ2-3,-,TRBD2,TRBV24-1,CATSAAGVYTDTQYF,TGTGCCACCAGTGCGGCGGGGGTATACACAGATACGCAGTATTTT
TRBJ2-7,-,TRBD1,TRBV9,CASSVATGGYEQYF,TGTGCCAGCAGCGTAGCAACAGGGGGCTACGAGCAGTACTTC
TRBJ2-7,-,TRBD1,TRBV9,CASSVTGTAYEQYF,TGTGCCAGCAGCGTTACCGGGACAGCGTACGAGCAGTACTTC
TRBJ2-7,-,-,TRBV9,CASSVRQESYEQYF,TGTGCCAGCAGCGTAAGACAGGAGTCCTACGAGCAGTACTTC
TRBJ1-3,-,-,TRBV4-1,CASSQVTQGVSGNTIYF,TGCGCCAGCAGCCAAGTTACGCAGGGTGTATCTGGAAACACCATATATTTT
TRBJ2-1,-,TRBD1,TRBV18,CASSPRGTAIRSYNEQFF,TGTGCCAGCTCACCGCGTGGGACAGCCATCCGTTCCTACAATGAGCAGTTCTTC
TRBJ2-1,-,TRBD2,TRBV4-1,CASSPQRGDNEQFF,TGCGCCAGCAGCCCCCAGCGGGGTGACAATGAGCAGTTCTTC
TRBJ1-2,-,-,TRBV27,CASSSLGRDSYGYTF,TGTGCCAGCAGTTCTTTGGGGCGGGACTCCTATGGCTACACCTTC
TRBJ1-2,-,-,TRBV7-9,CASSFQLYGYTF,TGTGCCAGCAGCTTCCAACTCTATGGCTACACCTTC
TRBJ1-6,-,-,TRBV19,CASRSTVSPLHF,TGTGCCAGTAGAAGCACGGTTTCACCCCTCCACTTT
TRBJ2-3,-,TRBD2,TRBV5-1,CASSLSLAGSTDTQYF,TGCGCCAGCAGCTTGTCACTAGCGGGGAGCACAGATACGCAGTATTTT
TRBJ1-6,-,-,TRBV27,CASSTRQTTNSPLHF,TGTGCCAGCAGTACGCGACAGACAACTAATTCACCCCTCCACTTT
TRBJ1-1,-,-,TRBV3-1/TRBV3-2,CASSQETGRTEAFF,TGTGCCAGCAGCCAAGAAACAGGCCGCACTGAAGCTTTCTTT